This T cell receptor (beta chain) is from a study of response to subunit inactivated influenza vaccine. CDR1 and CDR2 from the germline V gene are KGHDR and SFDVKD. This CDR3 has 16 amino acids. With 2 bases removed from V and 2 bases from J, the gap between germline ends came to 12 bases. Via MiXCR, TCRdb re-called the RT-PCR reads, giving one row per CDR3 protein. The table has 500,000 to 600,000 distinct CDR3 sequences, approximately 11% seen once. These sequences were also reported in another study, on T cells expressing NK-cell markers. This second study notes: 5'RACE template switching with UMIs generated TCR beta cDNA. Beta-chain profiling covered CD3+CD56+NKG2C+, CD3+CD56+NKG2C- and CD3+CD56-NKG2C+ sorted subsets. Top CD8+ clonotypes included the dominant CD3+CD56+NKG2C+ clonotypes in 5 to 7 donors.

The sequence was collected from a man over 45 who received an inactivated influenza vaccine. This specimen was PBMCs from blood, taken on the day of vaccination. V gene TRBV24-1 combines with J gene TRBJ2-1; a possible D gene is TRBD2 (6 bases). The CDR3 loop is CATSDSIAVPYNEQFF. As DNA, the CDR3 is TGTGCCACCAGTGATTCTATAGCGGTCCCCTACAATGAGCAGTTCTTC.